The clone carrying this T cell receptor beta chain was picked up many times. No antigen is known for it. CDR1 and CDR2 (germline): SQVTM, ANQGSEA. The CDR3 extends over 14 amino acids. V was trimmed by 7 bases and J by 0 bases, leaving 14 bases between them. The sample belongs to a study of CD8 T cells in ankylosing spondylitis. General study findings and limits: Relatively scarce in peripheral blood, disease-linked clones were CD8+. Made up of fewer than 10 highly homologous variants, a TCR beta motif appeared characteristic of ankylosing spondylitis blood.

TCRdb independently ran MiXCR on the 5' RACE reads; one entry per CDR3 protein. In the table there are 750,000 to 850,000 distinct CDR3 sequences, 12% of which are singletons. The source is a male donor with ankylosing spondylitis. The V gene is TRBV29-1, the J gene TRBJ2-3; D ambiguous. The specimen was blood, either unsorted or a sorted T cell fraction (not recorded which). CDR3 sequence reads: CSALVIKSTDTQYF. As DNA, the CDR3 is TGCAGCGCTCTAGTGATCAAAAGCACAGATACGCAGTATTTT.